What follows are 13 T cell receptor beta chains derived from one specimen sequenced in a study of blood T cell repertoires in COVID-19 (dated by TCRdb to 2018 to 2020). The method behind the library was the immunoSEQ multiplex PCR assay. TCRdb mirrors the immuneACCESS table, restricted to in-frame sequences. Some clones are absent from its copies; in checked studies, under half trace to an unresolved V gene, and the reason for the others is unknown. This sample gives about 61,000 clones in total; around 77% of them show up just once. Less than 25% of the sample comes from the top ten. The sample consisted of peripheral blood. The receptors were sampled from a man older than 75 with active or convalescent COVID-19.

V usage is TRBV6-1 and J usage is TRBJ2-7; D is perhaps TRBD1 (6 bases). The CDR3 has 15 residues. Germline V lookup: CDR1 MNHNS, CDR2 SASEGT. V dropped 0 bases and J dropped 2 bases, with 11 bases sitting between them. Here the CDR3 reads CASSEADRSTYEQYF. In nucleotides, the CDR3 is TGTGCCAGCAGTGAAGCAGACAGGAGCACCTACGAGCAGTACTTC.

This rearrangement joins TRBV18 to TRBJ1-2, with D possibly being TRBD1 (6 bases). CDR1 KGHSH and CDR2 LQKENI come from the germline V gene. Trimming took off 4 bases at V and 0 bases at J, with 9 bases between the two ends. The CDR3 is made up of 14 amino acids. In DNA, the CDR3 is TGTGCCAGCTCACGGACAGCCGCTAACTATGGCTACACCTTC. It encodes CASSRTAANYGYTF.

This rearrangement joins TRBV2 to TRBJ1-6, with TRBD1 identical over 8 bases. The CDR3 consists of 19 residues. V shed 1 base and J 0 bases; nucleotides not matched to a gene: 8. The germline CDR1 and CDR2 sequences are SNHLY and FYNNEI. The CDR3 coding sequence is TGTGCCAGCAGTGAAGGTCAGGGGGCGAAGAGCTCCTATAATTCACCCCTCCACTTT. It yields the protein CASSEGQGAKSSYNSPLHF.

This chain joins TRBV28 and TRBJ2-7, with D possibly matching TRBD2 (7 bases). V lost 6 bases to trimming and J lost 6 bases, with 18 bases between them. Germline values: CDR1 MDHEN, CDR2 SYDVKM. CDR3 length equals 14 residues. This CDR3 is CASSPTGGAPEQYF. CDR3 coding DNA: TGTGCCAGCAGCCCGACTGGGGGGGCGCCCGAGCAGTACTTC.

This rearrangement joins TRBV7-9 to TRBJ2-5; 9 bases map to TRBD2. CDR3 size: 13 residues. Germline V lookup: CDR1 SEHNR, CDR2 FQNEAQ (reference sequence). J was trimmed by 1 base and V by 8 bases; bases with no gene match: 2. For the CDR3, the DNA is TGTGCCAGCGGGCGGGAGGGCCAAGAGACCCAGTACTTC. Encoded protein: CASGREGQETQYF.

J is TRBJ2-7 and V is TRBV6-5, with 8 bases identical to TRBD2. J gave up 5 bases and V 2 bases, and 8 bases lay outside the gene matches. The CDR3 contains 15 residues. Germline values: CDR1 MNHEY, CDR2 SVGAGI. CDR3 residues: CASSYAAGGSNEQYF. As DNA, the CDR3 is TGTGCCAGCAGTTACGCGGCGGGGGGATCTAACGAGCAGTACTTC.

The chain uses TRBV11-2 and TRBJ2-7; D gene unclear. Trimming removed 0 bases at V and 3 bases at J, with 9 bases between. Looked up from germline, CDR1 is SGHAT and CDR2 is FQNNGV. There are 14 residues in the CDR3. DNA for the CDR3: TGTGCCAGCAGCTTAGATCCAGGAAACTACGAGCAGTACTTC. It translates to CASSLDPGNYEQYF.

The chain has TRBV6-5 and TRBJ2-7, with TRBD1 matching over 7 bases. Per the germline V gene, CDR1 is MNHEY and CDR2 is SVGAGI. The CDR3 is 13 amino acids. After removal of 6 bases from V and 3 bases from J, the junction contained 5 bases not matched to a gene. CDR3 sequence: CASRRGQVYEQYF. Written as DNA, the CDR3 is TGTGCCAGCAGAAGAGGACAGGTCTACGAGCAGTACTTC.

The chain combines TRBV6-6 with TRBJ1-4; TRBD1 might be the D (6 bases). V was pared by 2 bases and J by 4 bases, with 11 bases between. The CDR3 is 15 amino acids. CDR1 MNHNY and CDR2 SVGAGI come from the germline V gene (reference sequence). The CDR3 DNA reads TGTGCCAGCAGTTACGTCCAGGGGAATAATGAAAAACTGTTTTTT. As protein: CASSYVQGNNEKLFF.

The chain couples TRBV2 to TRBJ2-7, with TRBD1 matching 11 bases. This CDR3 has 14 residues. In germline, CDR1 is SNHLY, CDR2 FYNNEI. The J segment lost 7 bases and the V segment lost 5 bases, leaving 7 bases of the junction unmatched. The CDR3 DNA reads TGTGCCAGCAGTACCACCGGGACAGGGGGAGAGCAGTACTTC. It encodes CASSTTGTGGEQYF. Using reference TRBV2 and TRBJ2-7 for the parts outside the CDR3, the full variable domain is EPEVTQTPSHQVTQMGQEVILRCVPISNHLYFYWYRQILGQKVEFLVSFYNNEISEKSEIFDDQFSVERPDGSNFTLKIRSTKLEDSAMYFCASSTTGTGGEQYFGPGTRLTVT.

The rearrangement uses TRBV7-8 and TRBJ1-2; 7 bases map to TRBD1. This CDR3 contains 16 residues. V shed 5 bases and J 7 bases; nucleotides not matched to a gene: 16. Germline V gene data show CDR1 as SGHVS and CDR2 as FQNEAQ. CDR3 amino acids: CASSPKNTGEGSGYTF. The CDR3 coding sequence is TGTGCCAGCAGCCCCAAGAACACAGGGGAAGGCAGTGGCTACACCTTC.

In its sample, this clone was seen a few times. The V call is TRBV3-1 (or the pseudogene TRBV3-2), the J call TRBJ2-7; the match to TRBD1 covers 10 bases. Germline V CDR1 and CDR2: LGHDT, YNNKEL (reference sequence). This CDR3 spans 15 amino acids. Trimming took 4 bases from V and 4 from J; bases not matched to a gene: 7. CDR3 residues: CASSLGTGDSYEQYF. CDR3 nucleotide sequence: TGTGCCAGCAGCCTTGGGACAGGGGATAGTTACGAGCAGTACTTC.

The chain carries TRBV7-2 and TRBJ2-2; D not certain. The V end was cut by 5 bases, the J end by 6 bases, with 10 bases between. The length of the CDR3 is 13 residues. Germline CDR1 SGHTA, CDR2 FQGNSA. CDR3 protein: CASSILRSGELFF. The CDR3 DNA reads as TGTGCCAGCAGCATACTTCGCTCCGGGGAGCTGTTTTTT.